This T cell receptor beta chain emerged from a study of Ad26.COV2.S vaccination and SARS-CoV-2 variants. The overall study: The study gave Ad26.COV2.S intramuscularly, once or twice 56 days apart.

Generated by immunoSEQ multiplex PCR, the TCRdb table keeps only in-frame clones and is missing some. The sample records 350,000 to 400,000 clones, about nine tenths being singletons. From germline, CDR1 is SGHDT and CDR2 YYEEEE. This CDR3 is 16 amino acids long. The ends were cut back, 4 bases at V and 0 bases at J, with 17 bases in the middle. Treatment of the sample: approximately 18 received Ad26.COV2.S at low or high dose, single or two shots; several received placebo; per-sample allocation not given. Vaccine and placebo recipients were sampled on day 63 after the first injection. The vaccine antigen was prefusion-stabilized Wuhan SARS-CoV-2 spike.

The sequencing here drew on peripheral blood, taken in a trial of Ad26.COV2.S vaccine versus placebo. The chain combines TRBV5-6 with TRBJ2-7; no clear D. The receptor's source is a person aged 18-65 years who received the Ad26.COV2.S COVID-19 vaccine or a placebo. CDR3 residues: CASSPFVRTSSYEQYF. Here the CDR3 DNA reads TGTGCCAGCAGCCCGTTCGTCAGAACCTCCTCCTACGAGCAGTACTTC.